Presented here are 23 T cell receptor beta chains from one specimen sequenced in a study of blood T cells in healthy people across ages. A J-beta primer mix and a sample-barcoded 5' primer were used in a second PCR of about 7 to 12 cycles. One entry per CDR3 protein, called by TCRdb with MiXCR from the 5' RACE reads. The repertoire consists of 730,000 or so distinct CDR3 sequences, with around 41% occurring once and the leading ten covering 25% to 35%. The sequenced material came from blood. These receptors were obtained from a man at least 80 years old in good health.

This clonotype was observed a handful of times. The chain links TRBV7-9 to TRBJ2-1; the D gene is possibly TRBD1 (5 bases). This CDR3 contains 16 residues. Trimming took off 1 base at V and 11 bases at J, with 21 bases between the two ends. The germline V gene has CDR1 SEHNR and CDR2 FQNEAQ (reference sequence). CDR3: CASSLVGSFRENQQFF. Written as DNA, the CDR3 is TGTGCCAGCAGCTTAGTGGGCAGTTTCAGGGAAAATCAGCAGTTCTTC. Filled out from reference TRBV7-9 and TRBJ2-1, the complete variable domain reads DTGVSQNPRHKITKRGQNVTFRCDPISEHNRLYWYRQTLGQGPEFLTYFQNEAQLEKSRLLSDRFSAERPKGSFSTLEIQRTEQGDSAMYLCASSLVGSFRENQQFFGPGTRLTVL.

Of note for this clonotype: The junction differs from germline at one of its ends, possibly a read error. The V gene is TRBV5-4, the J gene TRBJ2-1; TRBD2 matches at 8 bases. Germline V gene sequence: CDR1 SGHNT, CDR2 YYREEE (reference sequence). The CDR3 length is 15 residues. The chain's CDR3 is CTSSAGTSQGNEQFF. The CDR3 DNA reads TGTACCAGCAGCGCGGGGACTAGTCAGGGCAATGAGCAGTTCTTC.

V gene TRBV11-2 combines with J gene TRBJ2-1; D remains unclear. Per the germline V gene, CDR1 is SGHAT and CDR2 is FQNNGV. Trimming pared 8 bases from V and 0 bases from J, leaving 11 bases between. The CDR3 consists of 14 residues. The CDR3 sequence is CASDKRSSYNEQFF. The CDR3 region has the DNA TGTGCCAGCGACAAGAGGAGCTCCTACAATGAGCAGTTCTTC.

This clonotype was recorded a few times. CDR3: CSAPNPTDTQYF. In DNA, the CDR3 is TGCAGTGCTCCGAATCCGACAGATACGCAGTATTTT. The V call is TRBV20-1, the J call TRBJ2-3; D gene unclear. Germline assignment: CDR1 DFQATT and CDR2 SNEGSKA (reference sequence). The CDR3 length is 12 residues. V lost 5 bases and J lost 3, with 9 bases in between.

The chain carries TRBV30 and TRBJ2-1, with 8 bases lining up with TRBD1. Germline V gene sequence: CDR1 GTSNPN, CDR2 SVGIG (reference sequence). The J segment lost 8 bases and the V segment lost 3 bases, leaving 3 bases of the junction unmatched. The CDR3 is made up of 12 amino acids. The CDR3 region is CAWSRQGHEQFF. Here the CDR3 DNA reads TGTGCCTGGAGCCGACAGGGGCATGAGCAGTTCTTC.

The gene calls are TRBV29-1 and TRBJ1-1, with D tentatively TRBD1 (6 bases). Trimming took 6 bases from V and 1 from J, leaving 6 bases between them. The CDR3 has 11 residues. Germline CDR1 reads SQVTM; CDR2 reads ANQGSEA. The DNA of the CDR3 is TGCAGCGTACAGGGGAACACTGAAGCTTTCTTT. Translating gives CSVQGNTEAFF.

The chain recombines TRBV7-2 with TRBJ2-6; D may correspond to TRBD1 or TRBD2 (7 bases each). The V end was cut by 5 bases, the J end by 1 base, with 15 bases between. Looked up from germline, CDR1 is SGHTA and CDR2 is FQGNSA. The CDR3 has 17 residues. In nucleotides, the CDR3 is TGTGCCAGCAGCCTTCGACAGGGAGGGTCTGGGGCCAACGTCCTGACTTTC. The encoded protein is CASSLRQGGSGANVLTF.

This clonotype was detected a few times. This chain uses TRBV21-1 with TRBJ1-4; the D call TRBD1 from the table was never checked on the DNA. TRBV21-1 constitutes a pseudogene. The CDR3 loop spans 14 amino acids. The CDR3 here is CASSKGAGRGKLFF. In nucleotides, the CDR3 is TGTGCCAGCAGCAAAGGAGCAGGGCGCGGAAAACTGTTTTTT.

At least ten counts were recorded for this clonotype. V usage is TRBV29-1 and J usage is TRBJ2-3, with D unclear. CDR3 length: 16 amino acids. Per germline, CDR1 SQVTM and CDR2 ANQGSEA. V lost 1 base, J lost 6 bases, and 20 bases lay in between. Here the CDR3 reads CSVEGLPVQARDTQYF. The CDR3 DNA reads TGCAGCGTTGAAGGGCTGCCAGTGCAGGCTAGGGATACGCAGTATTTT.

This clonotype was picked up many times. This sequence joins TRBV11-1 and TRBJ2-3; D is ambiguous. Germline values: CDR1 SGHAT, CDR2 FQDESV (reference sequence). CDR3 size: 17 residues. Trimming stripped 1 base from V and 2 bases from J, with 16 bases between. The DNA for the CDR3 is TGTGCCAGCAGCTTAGTAAGGTCCTTAGACCTCACAGATACGCAGTATTTT. It encodes CASSLVRSLDLTDTQYF.

The rearrangement joins TRBV4-3 to TRBJ2-5, with TRBD1 identical over 9 bases. V lost 2 bases and J lost 4; bases outside the gene matches: 2. The CDR3 extends over 14 amino acids. Germline V gives CDR1 LGHNA, CDR2 YSLEER. This CDR3 is CASSQPGQGETQYF. As DNA, the CDR3 is TGCGCCAGCAGCCAACCGGGACAGGGAGAGACCCAGTACTTC.

About this clonotype: Sequence at one end of the junction differs from germline and may be a read error. The gene calls are TRBV15 and TRBJ1-4; D might be TRBD1 (6 bases). The CDR3 sequence is 15 residues long. Per the germline V gene, CDR1 is LNHNV and CDR2 is YYDKDF (reference sequence). The CDR3 DNA reads as TGTGCCACCAGCGGAGATCAGGGGAAAGGAGAAAAACTGTTTTTT. Translated: CATSGDQGKGEKLFF.

The rearrangement joins TRBV7-2 to TRBJ2-5; 12 bases are shared with TRBD1. The CDR3 spans 14 residues. J lost 5 bases, V lost 4 bases, and 2 bases had no gene match. CDR1 SGHTA and CDR2 FQGNSA come from the germline V gene. The CDR3 DNA reads as TGTGCCAGCAGCTCGGGACAGGGGGCCGAGACCCAGTACTTC. It codes for CASSSGQGAETQYF.

The chain combines TRBV7-2 with TRBJ2-7, with TRBD2 matching 8 bases. Germline V lookup: CDR1 SGHTA, CDR2 FQGNSA. The CDR3 loop spans 16 amino acids. The V segment lost 5 bases and the J segment 2 bases; nucleotides outside the gene matches: 11. Here the CDR3 DNA reads TGTGCCAGCAGCACCTCGGGGGGGACGGCTCCCTACGAGCAGTACTTC. It translates to CASSTSGGTAPYEQYF. Full variable domain (rest looked up from reference TRBV7-2 and TRBJ2-7): GAGVSQSPSNKVTEKGKDVELRCDPISGHTALYWYRQSLGQGLEFLIYFQGNSAPDKSGLPSDRFSAERTGGSVSTLTIQRTQQEDSAVYLCASSTSGGTAPYEQYFGPGTRLTVT.

In the case of this clonotype: This sequence may be a read error, since a much larger clone differs from it by one base. The chain links TRBV12-5 to TRBJ2-5, with TRBD1 matching 8 bases. With 6 bases clipped from V and 11 bases from J, the junction kept 17 bases outside the gene matches. Germline assignment: CDR1 LGHNT and CDR2 FRNRAP. The CDR3 sequence is 15 residues long. CDR3 sequence (DNA): TGTGCTAGTGGATACCAAAGACAGGGGTGGAATGAGCAGTACTTC. Amino acid sequence: CASGYQRQGWNEQYF.

This clonotype showed up just a few times. The genes are TRBV29-1 and TRBJ1-2; 7 bases are a match to TRBD1. Germline CDR1 SQVTM, CDR2 ANQGSEA. With V trimmed by 2 bases and J by 3 bases, 3 bases remained unmatched. This CDR3 has 13 residues. For the CDR3, the DNA is TGCAGCGTTGAATACAGGGGAGACTATGGCTACACCTTC. This encodes CSVEYRGDYGYTF. The full variable domain, in which reference TRBV29-1 and TRBJ1-2 provide the parts outside the CDR3, is SAVISQKPSRDICQRGTSLTIQCQVDSQVTMMFWYRQQPGQSLTLIATANQGSEATYESGFVIDKFPISRPNLTFSTLTVSNMSPEDSSIYLCSVEYRGDYGYTFGSGTRLTVV.

Turning to this clonotype: This sequence may be a read error, since a much larger clone differs from it by one base. The chain is built from TRBV2 and TRBJ2-7, with D possibly being TRBD1 or TRBD2 (5 bases each). V dropped 10 bases and J dropped 4 bases, with 11 bases sitting between them. CDR1 is SNHLY, CDR2 FYNNEI, per germline. The CDR3 is made up of 11 amino acids. The CDR3 loop is CATREGYEQYF. The CDR3 DNA sequence: TGTGCCACCAGAGAGGGGTACGAGCAGTACTTC.

The rearrangement links TRBV2 to TRBJ1-5, with D possibly TRBD1 on 5 matching bases. The germline V gene has CDR1 SNHLY and CDR2 FYNNEI. V lost 1 base and J lost 0, with 7 bases in between. This CDR3 comprises 15 residues. CDR3 loop: CASSEGQYSNQPQHF. CDR3 DNA sequence: TGTGCCAGCAGTGAAGGACAGTATAGCAATCAGCCCCAGCATTTT.

There are a few counts of this clonotype. This sequence may be a read error, since a much larger clone differs from it by one base. The chain is built from TRBV20-1 and TRBJ2-7; 12 bases are a match to TRBD1. The CDR3 consists of 17 residues. V dropped 3 bases and J dropped 7; count of bases not matched to a gene: 16. The germline gives CDR1 DFQATT, CDR2 SNEGSKA (reference sequence). The DNA for the CDR3 is TGCAGTGCTAGTGGGGGGACAGGGGGCACTTTAGGCAATGAGCAGTACTTC. This sequence encodes CSASGGTGGTLGNEQYF.

The chain is built from TRBV15 and TRBJ2-1; TRBD1 agrees at 9 bases. Germline V CDR1 and CDR2: LNHNV, YYDKDF (reference sequence). V lost 1 base to trimming and J lost 5 bases; unmatched junction nucleotides: 6. The CDR3 has 16 residues. CDR3 in DNA: TGTGCCACCAGCAGAGGGGGGACAGGGAGGAACAATGAGCAGTTCTTC. This sequence encodes CATSRGGTGRNNEQFF.

This clonotype was seen repeatedly, ten times or more. The CDR3 protein is CASSVELAGSEQYF. In DNA, the CDR3 is TGTGCCAGCAGCGTAGAACTAGCGGGGAGCGAGCAGTACTTC. The chain has TRBV9 and TRBJ2-7; 10 bases are a match to TRBD2. Germline CDR1 is SGDLS and CDR2 is YYNGEE. The CDR3 has 14 residues. J gave up 6 bases and V 0 bases, and 3 bases lay outside the gene matches.

V is TRBV5-1 and J is TRBJ1-2; 10 positions agree with TRBD1. Germline-derived CDR1 and CDR2 are SGHRS and YFSETQ. The CDR3 runs to 14 residues. Unmatched junction bases numbered 7, after V lost 4 bases and J lost 7 bases. CDR3 amino acids: CASSPMTGGPGYTF. CDR3 sequence (DNA): TGCGCCAGCAGCCCTATGACAGGGGGCCCTGGCTACACCTTC.

The rearrangement uses TRBV6-2 or TRBV6-3 and TRBJ2-1, with a possible D match to TRBD1 (7 bases). The closer fit of TRBJ2-7 to the DNA end suggests the J call may be wrong. The CDR3 extends over 15 amino acids. Germline V CDR1 and CDR2: MNHEY, SVGEGT. Here the CDR3 DNA reads TGTGCCAGCAGTTTGGTCAGGGGGGCCTACAATGAGCAGTACTTC. Translation gives CASSLVRGAYNEQYF.